Here is one TCR beta chain with its context. In this sample, this clone turned up once. Its recognized antigen is unknown. No base-level quality is on record; no much larger clone is a single base apart. Genomic DNA was extracted from sorted cells for sequencing of the TCRbeta CDR3 region. The immunoSEQ Assay was used for sequencing of TCRbeta CDR3 regions. TCRdb's version of the immuneACCESS table is confined to in-frame rearrangements and falls short of the full clone set. An unresolved V gene accounts for under half of the shortfall where checked; the remainder is of unknown origin. For this sample the table gives some 60,000 clones, of which less than 85% were detected only once. 3% to 4% of the sample is held by the ten biggest clonotypes. The trial excluded patients who had a history of autoimmune disease or who were on systemic immunosuppression. In every dose cohort, peripheral blood was drawn for TCR sequencing at baseline, cycle 4 day 1, and cycle 7 day 1. Samples were obtained from an open-label, multicenter, first-in-human phase I dose-escalation trial of ivuxolimab. Adults with locally advanced or metastatic head and neck squamous cell, hepatocellular, melanoma or renal cell carcinoma were enrolled in the trial. CD4+ and CD8+ T cells were sorted separately from peripheral blood before TCR sequencing.

This record belongs to a study of OX40 agonist ivuxolimab in advanced cancers. In terms of the full investigation: Ivuxolimab was a fully human IgG2 agonistic monoclonal antibody targeting the costimulatory receptor OX40 (CD134). Patients were allowed to have had prior anti-PD-1, anti-PD-L1 or anti-CTLA-4 therapy, and approximately 40% of the dose-escalation patients had been treated with checkpoint inhibitors. The point of sequencing TCRbeta in the periphery was to test whether ivuxolimab changed TCR sequence diversity and drove clonal T-cell expansion. Among the 50 to 55 dose-escalation patients, roughly 20 had hepatocellular carcinoma, 15 melanoma, 9 renal cell carcinoma and 9 head and neck cancer. Partial responses were achieved by three dose-escalation patients, of whom one had hepatocellular carcinoma and two had cutaneous melanoma. The paper covers the monotherapy dose-escalation part of the phase I ivuxolimab trial, which included N ≈ 54 patients. Intravenous ivuxolimab was administered to patients every 2 weeks at six dose levels: 0.01, 0.1, 0.3, 1.5, 3 and 10 mg/kg. The dose-escalation cohort was about 83% male with a mean age of about 60 years, ranging from about 20 to 80. Beyond this particular receptor, the publication reports: At doses of 0.1 to 3.0 mg/kg, clonal expansion of both CD4+ and CD8+ blood T cells was observed from baseline to week 6. After ivuxolimab, expanded clones were on average more numerous among CD8+ T cells than among CD4+ T cells. In the 0.1-3.0 mg/kg groups, partial responders were among the patients with the lowest normalized peripheral clonal expansion, particularly in CD8+ T cells. The antigen specificity of the peripheral T cells that underwent clonal expansion was not determined. Low levels of normalized T-cell clonal expansion were also seen in some nonresponding patients.

The CDR3 numbers 13 residues from cysteine through phenylalanine. The only DNA kept is the CDR3, 39 bases in frame from the first base. According to the germline V gene, CDR1 reads MDHEN and CDR2 reads SYDVKM. V is reduced by 6 bases and J by 1 base, leaving a spacing of 9 bases between them. The rearranged segments are TRBV28 and TRBJ1-1, with the D gene too uncertain to name. This material consisted of CD4+ or CD8+ T cells sorted from blood, taken in a trial of the OX40 agonist ivuxolimab. This clonotype was sampled from an adult with an advanced solid tumor such as melanoma, head and neck, liver or kidney cancer. The nucleotide sequence reads TGTGCCAGCAGCCGGACGTCGAACACTGAAGCTTTCTTT. This is translated as CASSRTSNTEAFF.